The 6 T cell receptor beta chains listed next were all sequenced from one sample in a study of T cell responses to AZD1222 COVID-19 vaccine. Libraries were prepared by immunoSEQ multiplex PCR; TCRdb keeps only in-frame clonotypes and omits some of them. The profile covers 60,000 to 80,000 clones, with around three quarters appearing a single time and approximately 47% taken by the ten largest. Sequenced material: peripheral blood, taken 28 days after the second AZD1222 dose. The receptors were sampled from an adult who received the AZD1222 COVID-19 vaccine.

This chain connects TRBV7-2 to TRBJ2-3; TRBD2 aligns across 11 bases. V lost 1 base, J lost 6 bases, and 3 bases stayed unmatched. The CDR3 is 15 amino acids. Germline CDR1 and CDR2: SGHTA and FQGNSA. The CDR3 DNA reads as TGTGCCAGCAGCTTAGGACTAGCGGGACGGGATACGCAGTATTTT. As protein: CASSLGLAGRDTQYF.

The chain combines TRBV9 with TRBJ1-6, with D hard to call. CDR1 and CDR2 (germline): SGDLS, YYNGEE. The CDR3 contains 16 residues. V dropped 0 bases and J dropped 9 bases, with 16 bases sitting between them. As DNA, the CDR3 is TGTGCCAGCAGCGTAGATGGCCTCGGGAAGGGTTCACCCCTCCACTTT. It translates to CASSVDGLGKGSPLHF.

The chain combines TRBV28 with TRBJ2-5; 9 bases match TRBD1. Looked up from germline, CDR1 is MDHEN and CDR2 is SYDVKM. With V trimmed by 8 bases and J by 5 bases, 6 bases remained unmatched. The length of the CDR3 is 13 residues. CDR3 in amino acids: CASARDRVETQYF. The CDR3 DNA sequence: TGTGCCAGCGCGCGGGACAGGGTTGAGACCCAGTACTTC.

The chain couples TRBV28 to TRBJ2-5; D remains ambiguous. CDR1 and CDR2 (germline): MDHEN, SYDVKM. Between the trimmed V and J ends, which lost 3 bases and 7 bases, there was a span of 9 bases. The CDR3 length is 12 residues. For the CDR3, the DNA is TGTGCCAGCAGTTTTTCCGTCGGGACCCAGTACTTC. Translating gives CASSFSVGTQYF.

The CDR3 spells CSVESPLTPYEQYF. CDR3 DNA sequence: TGCAGCGTTGAATCACCTCTAACCCCGTACGAGCAGTACTTC. The chain combines TRBV29-1 with TRBJ2-7; D gene ambiguous. The germline gives CDR1 SQVTM, CDR2 ANQGSEA. Trimming left V 2 bases short and J 4 bases short, with 15 bases between. The CDR3 contains 14 residues.

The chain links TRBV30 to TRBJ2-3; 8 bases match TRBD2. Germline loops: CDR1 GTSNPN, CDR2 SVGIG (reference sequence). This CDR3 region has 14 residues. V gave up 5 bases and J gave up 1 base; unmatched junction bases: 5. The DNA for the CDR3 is TGTGCCTGGCAAGCGGGAGCGGGCACAGATACGCAGTATTTT. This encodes CAWQAGAGTDTQYF. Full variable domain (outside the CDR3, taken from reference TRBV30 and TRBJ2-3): SQTIHQWPATLVQPVGSPLSLECTVEGTSNPNLYWYRQAAGRGLQLLFYSVGIGQISSEVPQNLSASRPQDRQFILSSKKLLLSDSGFYLCAWQAGAGTDTQYFGPGTRLTVL.